This T cell receptor (beta chain) came from a study of T cell changes during pregnancy in multiple sclerosis. The V gene's germline CDR1 is MNHNS and CDR2 SASEGT. The CDR3 loop spans 14 amino acids. V dropped 4 bases and J dropped 8; count of bases not matched to a gene: 6. The table came from immunoSEQ multiplex PCR; TCRdb's copy has only in-frame clones and leaves some out. The sample consists of fewer than 40,000 clones, 94% of them appearing once. The TCR originated in a female donor with multiple sclerosis, enrolled in a pregnancy study. The rearrangement joins TRBV6-1 to TRBJ1-2; 11 nucleotides match TRBD1. The sample consisted of CD4+ T cells from peripheral blood mononuclear cells, taken after pregnancy. CDR3 sequence reads: CASSAGQGADGYTF. DNA for the CDR3: TGTGCCAGCAGTGCCGGACAGGGGGCGGACGGCTACACCTTC.